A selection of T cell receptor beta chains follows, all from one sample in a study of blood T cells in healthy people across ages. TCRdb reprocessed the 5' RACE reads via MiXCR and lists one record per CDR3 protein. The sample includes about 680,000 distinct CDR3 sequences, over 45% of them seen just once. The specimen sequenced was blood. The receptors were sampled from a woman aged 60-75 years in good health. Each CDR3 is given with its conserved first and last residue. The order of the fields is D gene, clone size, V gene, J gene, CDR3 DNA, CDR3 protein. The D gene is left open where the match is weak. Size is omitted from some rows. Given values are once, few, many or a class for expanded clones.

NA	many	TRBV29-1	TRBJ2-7	TGCAGCGTTGAGTCGGTAGGTGGTTCCTACAATGAGCAGTACTTC	CSVESVGGSYNEQYF
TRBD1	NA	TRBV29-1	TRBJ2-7	TGCAGCGTTGATCAAGGGACAGGGGGGCAATACGAGCAGTACTTC	CSVDQGTGGQYEQYF
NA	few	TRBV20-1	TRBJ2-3	TGCAGTGCTCAGACTCCGTCGGGGGCAGATACGCAGTATTTT	CSAQTPSGADTQYF
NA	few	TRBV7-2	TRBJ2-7	TGTGCCAGCAGGACGACCGGACAGCGGAGGTACGAGCAGTACTTC	CASRTTGQRRYEQYF
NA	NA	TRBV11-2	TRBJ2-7	TGTGCCAGCAGCTTGGAGATAGCCTACGAGCAGTACTTC	CASSLEIAYEQYF
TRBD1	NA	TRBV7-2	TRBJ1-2	TGTGCCAGCAGCTCCGGCAGGGGGTACGGCTACACCTTC	CASSSGRGYGYTF
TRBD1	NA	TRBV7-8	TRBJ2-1	TGTGCCAGCAGTATCCGATGGACAGGACCTGGGTACAATGAGCAGTTCTTC	CASSIRWTGPGYNEQFF
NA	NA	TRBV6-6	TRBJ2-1	TGTGCCAGCAGTTGGCGTGCCAGCTCCTACAATGAGCAGTTCTTC	CASSWRASSYNEQFF
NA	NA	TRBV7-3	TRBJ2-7	TGTGCCAGCAGCTTAAATGCAGGGAGCGAGCAGTACTTC	CASSLNAGSEQYF
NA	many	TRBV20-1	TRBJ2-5	TGCAGTGCGCGGGTCCAAGAGACCCAGTACTTC	CSARVQETQYF
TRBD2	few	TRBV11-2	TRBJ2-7	TGTGCCAGCAGCTTACTAGCGGGGGGCTCCTACGAGCAGTACTTC	CASSLLAGGSYEQYF
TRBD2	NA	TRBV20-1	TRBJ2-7	TGCAGTGCGGCCGGCGGGAGGCAAACCTACGAGCAGTACTTC	CSAAGGRQTYEQYF
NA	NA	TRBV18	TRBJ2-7	TGTGCCAGCTCTCTCCTTCATCAGGGGCAGGGGACCTACGAGCAGTACTTC	CASSLLHQGQGTYEQYF
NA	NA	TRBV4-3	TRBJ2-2	TGCGCCAGCAGCCAAGACTATCGCTACACCGGGGAGCTGTTTTTT	CASSQDYRYTGELFF
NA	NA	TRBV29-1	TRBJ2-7	TGCAGCGTTGAAGTTGGACAGACTTCCTACGAGCAGTACTTC	CSVEVGQTSYEQYF
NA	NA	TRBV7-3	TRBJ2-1	TGTGCCAGCAGCCTACGGCAGAATAGCAATGAGCAGTTCTTC	CASSLRQNSNEQFF
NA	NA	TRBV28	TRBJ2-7	TGTGCCAGCAGTTTGACAGGCCTAAGCTCCTACGAGCAGTACTTC	CASSLTGLSSYEQYF
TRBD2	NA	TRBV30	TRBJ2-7	TGTGCCTGGAGCCGGGACTACGCATCCTACGAGCAGTACTTC	CAWSRDYASYEQYF
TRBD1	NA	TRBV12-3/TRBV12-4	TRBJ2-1	TGTGCCAGCAGCGGGACAGCGTACAATGAGCAGTTCTTC	CASSGTAYNEQFF
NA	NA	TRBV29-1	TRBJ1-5	TGCAGCGTTGGGCGGGGTAGCAATCAGCCCCAGCATTTT	CSVGRGSNQPQHF
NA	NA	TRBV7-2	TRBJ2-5	TGTGCCAGCAGCCAGCGGACAGCCCAAGAGACCCAGTACTTC	CASSQRTAQETQYF
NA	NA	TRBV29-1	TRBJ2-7	TGCAGCGCCGGTATGGGGACCCTGACCTACGAGCAGAACTTC	CSAGMGTLTYEQNF
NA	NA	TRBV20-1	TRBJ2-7	TGCAGTGCTAAGGGGGTCGTAGGCTACGAGCAGTACTTC	CSAKGVVGYEQYF
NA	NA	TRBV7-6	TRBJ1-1	TGTGCCAGCAGCTTATGGACAGCCAGGAACACTGAAGCTTTCTTT	CASSLWTARNTEAFF
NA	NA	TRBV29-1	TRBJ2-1	TGCAGCGTCAGGGGTTTAGGGAATGAGCAGTTCTTC	CSVRGLGNEQFF
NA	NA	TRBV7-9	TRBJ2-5	TGTGCCAGCAGCTCGGGGGCAGGGAGGGAGACCCAGTACTTC	CASSSGAGRETQYF
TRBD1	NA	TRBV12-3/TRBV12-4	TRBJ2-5	TGTGCCAGCGGTGTAATCAGGGGGTTTGAGCAGTACTTC	CASGVIRGFEQYF
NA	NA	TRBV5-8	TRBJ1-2	TGTGCCAGCAGCTTACCCCTATTGACTCGATTCGTCTATGGCTACACCTTC	CASSLPLLTRFVYGYTF
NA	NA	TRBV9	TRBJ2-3	TGTGCCAGCAGCGTAGGTGCTCTCCACACAGATACGCAGTATTTT	CASSVGALHTDTQYF
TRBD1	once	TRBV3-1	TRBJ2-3	TGTGCCAGCAGGCAAACAGGGGGAAGGTCGGATACGCAGTATTTT	CASRQTGGRSDTQYF
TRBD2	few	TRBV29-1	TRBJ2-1	TGCAGCGTTGAGGGGGGGAGAAGCTCCTACAATGAGCAGTTCTTC	CSVEGGRSSYNEQFF
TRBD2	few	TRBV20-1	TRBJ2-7	TGCAGTGCTAGTCGCCTGAGGGAGGGCTACGAGCAGTACTTC	CSASRLREGYEQYF
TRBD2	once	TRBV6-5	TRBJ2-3	TGTGCCAGCAGTTACTCGAGCACTAGCGGGAGGGCCGGAGATACGCAGTATTTT	CASSYSSTSGRAGDTQYF
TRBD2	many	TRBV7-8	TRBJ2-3	TGTGCCAGCAGCCCCAGACTAGCGGGCTCCTCCACAGATACGCAGTATTTT	CASSPRLAGSSTDTQYF
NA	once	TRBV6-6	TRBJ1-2	TGTGCCAGCAGTTACTCAAGGGAGGGCTACACCTTC	CASSYSREGYTF
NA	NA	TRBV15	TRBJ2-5	TGTGCCACCAGCGGGCTAGGACAGCGTGAAGAGACCCAGTACTTC	CATSGLGQREETQYF
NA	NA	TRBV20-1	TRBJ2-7	TGCAGTGCTAGCCCCCCTAGTTTTGACTACGAGCAGTACTTC	CSASPPSFDYEQYF
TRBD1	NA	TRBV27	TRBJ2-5	TGTGCCAGCAGTGGACAGGACGGCCATCTGGGGACCCAGTACTTC	CASSGQDGHLGTQYF
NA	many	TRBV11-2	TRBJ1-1	TGTGCCAGCAGCGAGGACAGCTCTGAAGCTTTCTTT	CASSEDSSEAFF
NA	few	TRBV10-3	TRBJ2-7	TGTGCCATCAGCCCGACGGCCTACGAGCAGTACTTC	CAISPTAYEQYF
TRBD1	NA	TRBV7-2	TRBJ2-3	TGTGCCAGCAGCCCGACCGGGACAGGGAGTACGCAGTATTTT	CASSPTGTGSTQYF